One sample yielded the 20 T cell receptor beta chains listed below, sequenced in a study of T cells in Graves' hyperthyroidism and ophthalmopathy. Amplification of TCR beta CDR3 regions used RNA as the template. HTBI primers were employed in a first-round RT-PCR of the TCR CDR3. TCRdb independently ran MiXCR on the multiplex PCR reads; one entry per CDR3 protein. The sample lists 350,000 or so distinct CDR3 sequences, about 20% seen once, with around 50% in the top ten. Sequences were obtained from blood. The receptors originated from a woman between 45 and 65 years old with Graves' hyperthyroidism.

The gene calls are TRBV30 and TRBJ1-4; D gene unclear. This CDR3 is 15 amino acids long. Germline V gene sequence: CDR1 GTSNPN, CDR2 SVGIG (reference sequence). The V gene lost 1 base and the J gene lost 5 bases, with 14 bases spanning the gap. DNA for the CDR3: TGTGCCTGGAGTGATAACCGAGATTCAAATGAAAAACTGTTTTTT. Encoded protein: CAWSDNRDSNEKLFF.

The chain uses TRBV13 and TRBJ2-1; 11 nucleotides line up with TRBD2. The CDR3 runs to 15 residues. Looked up from germline, CDR1 is PRHDT and CDR2 is FYEKMQ (reference sequence). The V and J ends lost 5 bases and 4 bases, in that order; junction bases with no gene match: 4. CDR3 sequence reads: CASSNSGGGYNEQFF. Written as DNA, the CDR3 is TGTGCCAGCAGCAATAGCGGGGGGGGATACAATGAGCAGTTCTTC.

This clonotype was detected a few times. The chain links TRBV28 to TRBJ2-7, with D tentatively TRBD1 (5 bases). The V end lost 5 bases, the J end lost 7 bases, and 12 bases lay between the germline ends. CDR1 is MDHEN and CDR2 is SYDVKM in the germline V gene. The CDR3 totals 12 residues. The CDR3 loop is CASSPVGREQYF. The CDR3 DNA reads as TGTGCCAGCAGTCCGGTGGGGCGGGAGCAGTACTTC. Variable domain in full (rest from reference TRBV28 and TRBJ2-7): DVKVTQSSRYLVKRTGEKVFLECVQDMDHENMFWYRQDPGLGLRLIYFSYDVKMKEKGDIPEGYSVSREKKERFSLILESASTNQTSMYLCASSPVGREQYFGPGTRLTVT.

This clonotype was recorded at least ten times. The chain has TRBV28 and TRBJ2-4; D unresolved. V lost 5 bases and J 1 base, leaving 15 bases between the germline ends. This CDR3 contains 16 residues. Germline values: CDR1 MDHEN, CDR2 SYDVKM. The CDR3 bases are TGTGCCAGCAGTAATCCGATTAGAGCGGCCAAAAACATTCAGTACTTC. Encoded protein: CASSNPIRAAKNIQYF.

This clonotype was seen only a few times. V and J are TRBV6-1 and TRBJ1-2; no clear D. Trimming took off 6 bases at V and 0 bases at J, with 11 bases between the two ends. Germline CDR1 MNHNS, CDR2 SASEGT. This CDR3 is 14 amino acids long. The CDR3, as DNA: TGTGCCAGCAGGCCAACTGGGTCTAACTATGGCTACACCTTC. Amino acid sequence: CASRPTGSNYGYTF.

V gene TRBV27 combines with J gene TRBJ1-5; TRBD1 is a possible D gene (5 bases). Per the germline V gene, CDR1 is MNHEY and CDR2 is SMNVEV (reference sequence). With 4 bases removed from V and 5 bases from J, the gap between germline ends came to 9 bases. This CDR3 region has 13 residues. The DNA of the CDR3 is TGTGCCAGCAGTTCCCGGGACGATCAGCCCCAGCATTTT. Protein: CASSSRDDQPQHF.

This clonotype was found many times. The chain uses TRBV5-1 and TRBJ1-1, with D possibly TRBD1 on 5 matching bases. Germline lookup yields CDR1 SGHRS and CDR2 YFSETQ. The CDR3 spans 14 residues. The V and J ends lost 1 base and 7 bases respectively, with 14 bases between them. CDR3 DNA: TGCGCCAGCAGCTTGATAGGGACCGGGCGTGAAGCTTTCTTT. Translating gives CASSLIGTGREAFF.

This clonotype was recorded at least ten times. The chain has TRBV19 and TRBJ2-5; a possible D gene is TRBD2 (5 bases). CDR1 LNHDA and CDR2 SQIVND come from the germline V gene (reference sequence). The CDR3 extends over 15 amino acids. The V end lost 4 bases, the J end lost 5 bases, and 17 bases lay between the germline ends. CDR3 residues: CASSSRFGRGETQYF. In DNA, the CDR3 is TGTGCCAGTAGTAGCCGTTTTGGGAGAGGGGAGACCCAGTACTTC.

The chain is built from TRBV3-1 and TRBJ1-1, with D uncertain. V lost 7 bases and J 0 bases, leaving 9 bases between the germline ends. Germline loops: CDR1 LGHDT, CDR2 YNNKEL (reference sequence). The CDR3 consists of 13 residues. The CDR3 nucleotides read TGTGCCAGCATGGGCAGCATGAACACTGAAGCTTTCTTT. It translates to CASMGSMNTEAFF.

V gene TRBV3-1 combines with J gene TRBJ2-1; the D is unclear. The CDR3 loop spans 15 amino acids. V dropped 1 base and J dropped 4 bases, with 11 bases sitting between them. Germline lookup yields CDR1 LGHDT and CDR2 YNNKEL (reference sequence). The CDR3: CASSQGWVSYNEQFF. The DNA of the CDR3 is TGTGCCAGCAGCCAAGGTTGGGTCAGTTACAATGAGCAGTTCTTC.

This clonotype came up many times. V usage is TRBV2 and J usage is TRBJ2-5; D is unresolved. The germline V and J ends were trimmed by 4 bases and 0 bases, with 6 bases remaining between them. Germline V gives CDR1 SNHLY, CDR2 FYNNEI. CDR3 length equals 13 residues. This CDR3 reads CASSVLYQETQYF. The CDR3 DNA is TGTGCCAGCAGTGTATTATACCAAGAGACCCAGTACTTC.

The table lists this clonotype with many counts. The rearrangement links TRBV7-3 to TRBJ2-3; 11 bases map to TRBD2. CDR3 size: 15 residues. In germline, CDR1 is SGHTA, CDR2 FQGTGA. V trimming: 5 bases; J trimming: 7 bases; junction bases outside the gene matches: 8. The CDR3 protein is CASSPGLAGGNTQYF. The DNA for the CDR3 is TGTGCCAGCAGCCCAGGGCTAGCGGGAGGAAATACGCAGTATTTT.

This sequence joins TRBV10-2 and TRBJ2-1, with a possible D match to TRBD1 (6 bases). CDR1 is WSHSY, CDR2 SAAADI, per germline. The germline V and J ends were trimmed by 9 bases and 3 bases, with 15 bases remaining between them. This CDR3 is built from 14 residues. The CDR3 region has the DNA TGCGCCAGTCATGACCGGGACAACTACAATGAGCAGTTCTTC. Translation: CASHDRDNYNEQFF.

This clonotype was detected many times. The V gene is TRBV5-1, the J gene TRBJ2-1; D assignment may be TRBD1 or TRBD2 (5 bases each). Trimming shortened V by 4 bases and J by 5 bases, and 16 bases separated the two germline ends. CDR3 length: 15 amino acids. CDR1 SGHRS and CDR2 YFSETQ come from the germline V gene. As DNA, the CDR3 is TGCGCCAGCAGCCCAAATATCGGGGCAAACAATGAGCAGTTCTTC. It specifies CASSPNIGANNEQFF.

V gene TRBV6-5 combines with J gene TRBJ1-3; D unresolved. Trimming removed 2 bases from V and 0 bases from J, with 8 bases in between. Germline values: CDR1 MNHEY, CDR2 SVGAGI. This CDR3 is built from 15 residues. The chain's CDR3 is CASSYTSFSGNTIYF. CDR3 DNA: TGTGCCAGCAGTTACACAAGTTTCTCTGGAAACACCATATATTTT.

This clonotype was recorded a few times. The chain employs TRBV10-3 and TRBJ2-2; the D gene could be TRBD1 or TRBD2 (5 bases each). Germline V CDR1 and CDR2: ENHRY, SYGVKD. The V end was cut by 7 bases, the J end by 8 bases, with 14 bases between. The length of the CDR3 is 13 residues. The CDR3 spells CAITRDPSGELFF. The DNA of the CDR3 is TGTGCCATCACCCGGGACCCCTCGGGGGAGCTGTTTTTT.

This clonotype showed up many times. The chain has TRBV28 and TRBJ2-1, with TRBD2 identical over 10 bases. After removal of 5 bases from V and 6 bases from J, the junction contained 10 bases not matched to a gene. This CDR3 is built from 16 residues. Per the germline V gene, CDR1 is MDHEN and CDR2 is SYDVKM. Here the CDR3 reads CASSTQLAGNPNEQFF. As DNA, the CDR3 is TGTGCCAGCAGTACACAACTAGCGGGAAATCCCAATGAGCAGTTCTTC.

The chain joins TRBV28 to TRBJ2-7, with a possible D match to TRBD1 (5 bases). CDR1 and CDR2 from the germline V gene are MDHEN and SYDVKM. There are 13 residues in the CDR3. Trimming cost V 7 bases and J 6 bases, with 16 bases left between them. For the CDR3, the DNA is TGTGCCAGCAAGAGGCGGCAGGGCTCCGAGCAGTACTTC. Translation gives CASKRRQGSEQYF.

In this sample, this clonotype turned up many times. The V gene is TRBV20-1, the J gene TRBJ2-1, with 7 bases aligning to TRBD1. J gave up 5 bases and V 3 bases, and 4 bases lay outside the gene matches. CDR3 size: 13 residues. Germline CDR1 DFQATT, CDR2 SNEGSKA (reference sequence). The CDR3: CSASPGTDNEQFF. CDR3 sequence (DNA): TGCAGTGCTAGCCCCGGGACAGACAATGAGCAGTTCTTC.

This clonotype turned up a few times. The chain couples TRBV7-3 to TRBJ2-1; no clear D gene. The germline V gene has CDR1 SGHTA and CDR2 FQGTGA. This CDR3 spans 15 amino acids. V was shortened by 5 bases and J by 6 bases, with 17 bases between the two germline ends. The CDR3 nucleotides read TGTGCCAGCAGCCCAAGACATGTGGTGGGCAATGAGCAGTTCTTC. Translating gives CASSPRHVVGNEQFF.